Each of the 27 T cell receptor beta chains below was sequenced from the same sample in a study of T cells in Graves' hyperthyroidism and ophthalmopathy (dated by TCRdb to the late 2010s). Libraries were made using multiplex PCR. Sequencing took place on an Illumina HiSeq 2000. The TCR beta CDR3 regions were amplified from RNA transcripts. The first round of RT-PCR for the TCR CDR3 was performed with the HTBI primer set and the Qiagen OneStep RT-PCR kit. TCRdb ran its own pipeline on the public reads, namely fastp trimming at Q25 and MiXCR clone calling, and kept in-frame beta chains. Merged by CDR3 protein, the rows form single entries marked with the most common genes and DNA. This sample gives around 350,000 distinct CDR3 sequences in total; around a sixth of them show up just once. The ten most abundant clones make up about a quarter of the sample. The sample consisted of blood. The receptors here all came from a woman under 30 with Graves' hyperthyroidism that later progressed to Graves' ophthalmopathy.

This clonotype was recorded many times. The CDR3 DNA reads TGTGCCAGCAGTTTAGCGATAAAGGTTGCTGGAAACACCATATATTTT. It specifies CASSLAIKVAGNTIYF. The V gene is TRBV28, the J gene TRBJ1-3; D not certain. Deletions cut 2 bases from V and 2 bases from J, with 13 bases between. CDR1 and CDR2 (germline): MDHEN, SYDVKM. The CDR3 totals 16 residues.

This clonotype was counted ten times or more. The rearrangement links TRBV20-1 to TRBJ1-2; weak D call: TRBD1 (6 bases). In germline, CDR1 is DFQATT, CDR2 SNEGSKA (reference sequence). The CDR3 extends over 12 amino acids. The ends were cut back, 0 bases at V and 6 bases at J, with 8 bases in the middle. CDR3 loop: CSARDPGDGYTF. As DNA, the CDR3 is TGCAGTGCTAGAGATCCAGGGGATGGCTACACCTTC.

The chain couples TRBV27 to TRBJ2-1; 8 positions match TRBD2. With V trimmed by 3 bases and J by 9 bases, 4 bases remained unmatched. The CDR3 is 13 amino acids. The germline V gene has CDR1 MNHEY and CDR2 SMNVEV (reference sequence). Written as DNA, the CDR3 is TGTGCCAGCAGTTTTACGGCGGGAGGTGAGCAGTTCTTC. Its translation: CASSFTAGGEQFF.

This clonotype appeared many times. This chain connects TRBV7-2 to TRBJ2-5; D may be TRBD1 (6 bases). V dropped 1 base and J dropped 3 bases, with 18 bases sitting between them. The CDR3 spans 17 residues. Germline loops: CDR1 SGHTA, CDR2 FQGNSA. The CDR3 is CASSLDAGKQGEETQYF. The CDR3 region has the DNA TGTGCCAGCAGCTTAGATGCAGGGAAACAGGGCGAAGAGACCCAGTACTTC.

This clonotype was seen at least ten times. The chain couples TRBV7-2 to TRBJ2-5, with TRBD1 as a possible D gene (5 bases). Germline values: CDR1 SGHTA, CDR2 FQGNSA. Trimming left V 5 bases short and J 5 bases short, with 12 bases between. The CDR3 is 13 amino acids. Here the CDR3 reads CASSPQGAETQYF. In nucleotides, the CDR3 is TGTGCCAGCAGCCCCCAAGGGGCCGAGACCCAGTACTTC.

This chain connects TRBV18 to TRBJ2-2; 7 bases agree with TRBD2. CDR1 KGHSH and CDR2 LQKENI come from the germline V gene. The CDR3 is 16 amino acids. Trimming cost V 4 bases and J 5 bases; bases outside gene matches: 10. The CDR3: CASSQVGGPPTGELFF. CDR3 coding DNA: TGTGCCAGCTCACAAGTGGGAGGGCCTCCGACCGGGGAGCTGTTTTTT.

This clonotype was found many times. The chain joins TRBV6-1 to TRBJ2-2, with 12 bases identical to TRBD2. The V segment lost 7 bases and the J segment 1 base; nucleotides outside the gene matches: 4. The CDR3 contains 16 residues. Germline V lookup: CDR1 MNHNS, CDR2 SASEGT. DNA for the CDR3: TGTGCCAGCACCGAACTAGCGGGAGGGAACACCGGGGAGCTGTTTTTT. Encoded protein: CASTELAGGNTGELFF.

This clonotype was detected ten times or more. The gene calls are TRBV12-3 or TRBV12-4 and TRBJ2-5; 11 bases agree with TRBD2. The CDR3 sequence is 15 residues long. V gave up 3 bases and J gave up 1 base; unmatched junction bases: 1. CDR3 DNA: TGTGCCAGCAGTTTTACTAGCGGGAGCCAAGAGACCCAGTACTTC. This translates into CASSFTSGSQETQYF.

There are many counts of this clonotype. V gene TRBV28 combines with J gene TRBJ2-2; 7 bases match TRBD2. The CDR3 has 16 amino acids. Germline V gives CDR1 MDHEN, CDR2 SYDVKM. Trimming at V came to 2 bases and at J to 2 bases, leaving 5 bases not matched to a gene. For the CDR3, the DNA is TGTGCCAGCAGTTTAAGCGGGAAATTTAACACCGGGGAGCTGTTTTTT. This translates into CASSLSGKFNTGELFF.

This clonotype appeared many times. The chain recombines TRBV27 with TRBJ1-5, with D hard to call. The CDR3 is 14 amino acids. Germline V CDR1 and CDR2: MNHEY, SMNVEV (reference sequence). V was clipped by 3 bases and J by 3 bases, with 9 bases between them. The CDR3 sequence is CASSFRGNNQPQHF. DNA for the CDR3: TGTGCCAGCAGTTTTCGCGGTAACAATCAGCCCCAGCATTTT.

The chain joins TRBV19 to TRBJ2-1, with a tentative D call TRBD1 (5 bases). There are 15 residues in the CDR3. Germline CDR1 is LNHDA and CDR2 is SQIVND (reference sequence). V was cut by 3 bases and J by 1 base, with 10 bases left in between. The CDR3 bases are TGTGCCAGTAGTATCATGCGGACATCCTACAATGAGCAGTTCTTC. This codes for CASSIMRTSYNEQFF.

To note about this clonotype: A read error may explain this, as a much larger clone is one base away. The chain combines TRBV20-1 with TRBJ2-2, with D tentatively TRBD2 (5 bases). The CDR3 has 13 residues. In germline, CDR1 is DFQATT, CDR2 SNEGSKA (reference sequence). The CDR3 DNA reads TGCAGTGCTAATGACGCGAACACCGGGGAGCGGTTTTTT. Its translation: CSANDANTGERFF.

This clonotype was picked up many times. The chain combines TRBV7-8 with TRBJ2-1; the match to TRBD2 covers 9 bases. The length of the CDR3 is 15 residues. CDR1 is SGHVS, CDR2 FQNEAQ, per germline. V shed 2 bases, J shed 9 bases, and the junction held 8 bases outside the gene matches. CDR3 region: CASSLFRGRATEQFF. In DNA, the CDR3 is TGTGCCAGCAGCTTATTTCGCGGGAGGGCCACTGAGCAGTTCTTC.

This clonotype appeared many times. This rearrangement joins TRBV12-3 or TRBV12-4 to TRBJ2-3; 13 bases map to TRBD2. V dropped 5 bases and J dropped 3; count of bases not matched to a gene: 5. CDR3 length: 16 residues. This CDR3 is CASSTGLAGVTDTQYF. CDR3 nucleotides: TGTGCCAGCAGTACTGGACTAGCGGGAGTGACAGATACGCAGTATTTT.

The chain carries TRBV20-1 and TRBJ2-7; TRBD1 agrees at 9 bases. Germline V gene lookup returns CDR1 DFQATT and CDR2 SNEGSKA (reference sequence). CDR3 length equals 14 residues. With 5 bases clipped from V and 6 bases from J, the junction kept 11 bases outside the gene matches. CDR3 protein: CSALTGGIGSEQYF. DNA for the CDR3: TGCAGTGCTCTGACAGGGGGTATAGGCTCCGAGCAGTACTTC.

The rearrangement uses TRBV5-1 and TRBJ2-1; the D gene could be TRBD1 or TRBD2 (6 bases each). V was pared by 5 bases and J by 4 bases, with 13 bases between. The CDR3 is made up of 14 amino acids. In germline, CDR1 is SGHRS, CDR2 YFSETQ. CDR3 in amino acids: CASRTEGGYNEQFF. The DNA of the CDR3 is TGCGCCAGCAGAACGGAGGGGGGATACAATGAGCAGTTCTTC.

This clonotype was seen many times. Here the CDR3 DNA reads TGTGCCAGCAGTTCCCCCCGGACAGTCAGAGGTACGCAGTATTTT. Its protein product is CASSSPRTVRGTQYF. The rearrangement links TRBV28 to TRBJ2-3, with D possibly matching TRBD1 (6 bases). This CDR3 contains 15 residues. Germline assignment: CDR1 MDHEN and CDR2 SYDVKM. V was cut by 4 bases and J by 8 bases, with 19 bases left in between. Drawing the rest from reference TRBV28 and TRBJ2-3, the complete variable domain is DVKVTQSSRYLVKRTGEKVFLECVQDMDHENMFWYRQDPGLGLRLIYFSYDVKMKEKGDIPEGYSVSREKKERFSLILESASTNQTSMYLCASSSPRTVRGTQYFGPGTRLTVL.

The table lists this clonotype with many counts. The chain couples TRBV6-1 to TRBJ1-4; 12 bases are shared with TRBD1. CDR1 and CDR2 (germline): MNHNS, SASEGT. This CDR3 has 15 residues. V shed 3 bases and J 8 bases; nucleotides not matched to a gene: 4. In DNA, the CDR3 is TGTGCCAGCAGTGACTCCGGGACAGGGGGCGAAAAACTGTTTTTT. Translated, it gives CASSDSGTGGEKLFF.

This clonotype has just a few counts. The J gene is TRBJ2-2, the V gene TRBV7-8; 11 bases map to TRBD2. The CDR3 contains 20 residues. Germline V gives CDR1 SGHVS, CDR2 FQNEAQ. Trimming removed 1 base from V and 4 bases from J; junction bases left unmatched: 14. CDR3: CASSLVLELGLAGITGELFF. DNA for the CDR3: TGTGCCAGCAGCTTAGTTTTAGAGTTAGGACTAGCGGGTATCACCGGGGAGCTGTTTTTT.

This clonotype was seen only a few times. The CDR3 is CASSSQGIVRTDTQYF. The DNA of the CDR3 is TGTGCCAGCAGCTCGCAGGGGATTGTAAGGACAGATACGCAGTATTTT. V gene TRBV5-6 combines with J gene TRBJ2-3; possible D gene TRBD1, 6 bases. The germline V gene has CDR1 SGHDT and CDR2 YYEEEE. This CDR3 is 16 amino acids long. V shed 3 bases and J shed 3 bases, with 17 bases lying between them.

This clonotype occurred many times. J is TRBJ2-7 and V is TRBV28, with D tentatively TRBD2 (5 bases). The germline V and J ends were trimmed by 3 bases and 2 bases, with 11 bases remaining between them. This CDR3 has 14 residues. Germline V lookup: CDR1 MDHEN, CDR2 SYDVKM. In DNA, the CDR3 is TGTGCCAGCAGTTTCCATGACGGGACCTACGAGCAGTACTTC. It is translated as CASSFHDGTYEQYF.

This clonotype was seen at least ten times. The rearrangement links TRBV30 to TRBJ1-2, with 8 bases that match TRBD1. The J segment lost 2 bases and the V segment lost 0 bases, leaving 2 bases of the junction unmatched. CDR3 length: 14 residues. Germline loops: CDR1 GTSNPN, CDR2 SVGIG (reference sequence). CDR3 region: CAWSVPGGNYGYTF. The CDR3 coding sequence is TGTGCCTGGAGTGTACCAGGGGGCAACTATGGCTACACCTTC.

The table lists this clonotype with many counts. This sequence joins TRBV5-1 and TRBJ2-3; tentatively, D is TRBD2 (5 bases). The CDR3 is 14 amino acids. Germline CDR1 reads SGHRS; CDR2 reads YFSETQ. V was pared by 4 bases and J by 5 bases, with 14 bases between. CDR3 amino acids: CASSPYISGDTQYF. The DNA for the CDR3 is TGCGCCAGCAGCCCATACATCAGCGGAGATACGCAGTATTTT. The whole variable domain, remainder taken from reference TRBV5-1 and TRBJ2-3, is KAGVTQTPRYLIKTRGQQVTLSCSPISGHRSVSWYQQTPGQGLQFLFEYFSETQRNKGNFPGRFSGRQFSNSRSEMNVSTLELGDSALYLCASSPYISGDTQYFGPGTRLTVL.

In the case of this clonotype: Mismatch with germline at one junction end may stem from a read error. This chain joins TRBV20-1 and TRBJ1-1; D may be TRBD1 (5 bases). Germline V gives CDR1 DFQATT, CDR2 SNEGSKA (reference sequence). The CDR3 runs to 15 residues. As DNA, the CDR3 is TGCAGTCCTAGAGATCTGGAGGGGATGGACACTGAAGCTTTCTTT. Translation gives CSPRDLEGMDTEAFF.

At least ten counts were recorded for this clonotype. The gene calls are TRBV20-1 and TRBJ2-3, with D possibly matching TRBD2 (5 bases). Germline V gene data show CDR1 as DFQATT and CDR2 as SNEGSKA (reference sequence). Trimming removed 1 base from V and 3 bases from J, with 8 bases in between. The CDR3 has 13 amino acids. Written as DNA, the CDR3 is TGCAGTGCTAGAGGAGGGAAAACAGATACGCAGTATTTT. Translating gives CSARGGKTDTQYF.

In its sample, this clonotype was seen many times. CDR3 sequence: CASSQATGRQETQYF. The CDR3 nucleotides read TGTGCCAGCAGCCAAGCCACAGGGCGACAAGAGACCCAGTACTTC. The chain combines TRBV14 with TRBJ2-5; TRBD1 might be the D (6 bases). Per the germline V gene, CDR1 is SGHDN and CDR2 is FVKESK. V was pared by 1 base and J by 2 bases, with 11 bases between. CDR3 length equals 15 residues.

The V gene is TRBV30, the J gene TRBJ2-5; D is undetermined. In germline, CDR1 is GTSNPN, CDR2 SVGIG (reference sequence). V gave up 0 bases and J gave up 7 bases, with 9 bases separating them. This CDR3 is built from 12 residues. Here the CDR3 reads CAWSVLFGTQYF. Here the CDR3 DNA reads TGTGCCTGGAGTGTACTATTCGGGACCCAGTACTTC. Full variable domain (remainder filled in from reference TRBV30 and TRBJ2-5): SQTIHQWPATLVQPVGSPLSLECTVEGTSNPNLYWYRQAAGRGLQLLFYSVGIGQISSEVPQNLSASRPQDRQFILSSKKLLLSDSGFYLCAWSVLFGTQYFGPGTRLLVL.